This entry lists 9 T cell receptor beta chains sequenced from one sample in a study of regulatory T cells in long-lasting Graves disease. Relying on iRepertoire HTBI primers and Arm-PCR of CDR3 regions, the team built TCR beta libraries. TCRdb fed the multiplex PCR reads into MiXCR, producing one record per CDR3 protein. The sample carries 350,000 to 500,000 distinct CDR3 sequences, 15% to 20% recorded once. As to time point: newly diagnosed GD, antithyroid drugs for less than 3 months. The TCR library used RNA extracted from PBMCs. In addition, the sample was reused for a study of T cells in Graves' hyperthyroidism and ophthalmopathy.

Material: peripheral blood mononuclear cells (PBMCs), obtained at new diagnosis, from a patient treated with antithyroid drugs. The receptor source for this set is a woman aged 30 to 39 with Graves disease.

V gene TRBV13 combines with J gene TRBJ2-5; no definite D call. CDR3 length: 14 residues. The V gene lost 6 bases and the J gene lost 1 base, with 12 bases spanning the gap. Germline CDR1 is PRHDT and CDR2 is FYEKMQ (reference sequence). The CDR3 region has the DNA TGTGCCAGCAGTTCAACAGACGTCCAAGAGACCCAGTACTTC. Its translation: CASSSTDVQETQYF.

The gene calls are TRBV5-8 and TRBJ1-6; D is undetermined. The CDR3 covers 16 residues. Trimming took off 4 bases at V and 0 bases at J, with 11 bases between the two ends. Germline CDR1 reads SGHTS; CDR2 reads YDEGEE. CDR3 sequence (DNA): TGTGCCAGCAGCCGAACCCGGGACTCCTATAATTCACCCCTCCACTTT. Amino acid sequence: CASSRTRDSYNSPLHF.

This rearrangement joins TRBV5-1 to TRBJ1-6; weak D call: TRBD1 (5 bases). CDR1 SGHRS and CDR2 YFSETQ come from the germline V gene. Trimming took off 4 bases at V and 9 bases at J, with 11 bases between the two ends. The CDR3 is 13 amino acids. For the CDR3, the DNA is TGCGCCAGCAGCATCAGGGTTGCTTCACCCCTCCACTTT. Amino acids: CASSIRVASPLHF.

This clonotype has ten or more counts. V gene TRBV6-2 or TRBV6-3 combines with J gene TRBJ1-6; TRBD1 might be the D (5 bases). The length of the CDR3 is 15 residues. Germline CDR1 reads MNHEY; CDR2 reads SVGEGT. Trimming removed 2 bases at V and 4 bases at J, with 9 bases between. The CDR3 DNA reads as TGTGCCAGCAGTTACGGGGGGATTTATAATTCACCCCTCCACTTT. It codes for CASSYGGIYNSPLHF.

Concerning this clonotype: The CDR3 end shows no conserved phenylalanine or tryptophan, and so a read error is likely. This chain connects TRBV19 to TRBJ1-5; 9 positions match TRBD1. The germline V gene has CDR1 LNHDA and CDR2 SQIVND (reference sequence). Losses at the gene ends were 6 bases for V and 6 bases for J; bases not matched to a gene: 9. The CDR3 length is 15 residues. The CDR3: CASSLGTGLFQPQHS. CDR3 nucleotide sequence: TGTGCCAGTAGCCTCGGGACAGGGTTGTTTCAGCCCCAGCATTCT.

This clonotype was detected a few times. The chain links TRBV6-2 or TRBV6-3 to TRBJ1-5; D is uncertain. The CDR3 runs to 14 residues. Trimming pared 2 bases from V and 7 bases from J, leaving 12 bases between. From germline, CDR1 is MNHEY and CDR2 SVGEGT. The CDR3 coding sequence is TGTGCCAGCAGTTACGAGGCCGGAGGACAGCCCCAGCATTTT. Its translation is CASSYEAGGQPQHF.

This clonotype was seen repeatedly, ten times or more. The chain employs TRBV6-2 or TRBV6-3 and TRBJ2-7; the D is unclear. V gave up 8 bases and J gave up 3 bases, with 17 bases separating them. The CDR3 is 14 residues long. Germline V gene lookup returns CDR1 MNHEY and CDR2 SVGEGT. This chain's CDR3 is CASGFSVKIYEQYF. The CDR3 DNA reads as TGTGCCAGCGGGTTTAGTGTTAAGATCTACGAGCAGTACTTC.

This clonotype was seen only a few times. This chain links TRBV27 with TRBJ2-1, with 8 nucleotides matching TRBD1. The germline V gene encodes CDR1 MNHEY and CDR2 SMNVEV (reference sequence). J gave up 7 bases and V 10 bases, and 12 bases lay outside the gene matches. There are 14 residues in the CDR3. The CDR3 DNA reads TGTGCCACCTCGGCCAGGGGGCCGGGGAATGAGCAGTTCTTC. Translating gives CATSARGPGNEQFF.

Only a few counts were recorded for this clonotype. The chain has TRBV7-9 and TRBJ2-2; D perhaps matches TRBD1 (6 bases). This CDR3 comprises 15 residues. Trimming shortened V by 5 bases and J by 2 bases, and 12 bases separated the two germline ends. Germline V gives CDR1 SEHNR, CDR2 FQNEAQ (reference sequence). The CDR3 nucleotides are TGTGCCAGCAGCCCCTGGGGACACAACACCGGGGAGCTGTTTTTT. Its translation is CASSPWGHNTGELFF. Combining the CDR3 with reference TRBV7-9 and TRBJ2-2 gives the whole variable domain DTGVSQNPRHKITKRGQNVTFRCDPISEHNRLYWYRQTLGQGPEFLTYFQNEAQLEKSRLLSDRFSAERPKGSFSTLEIQRTEQGDSAMYLCASSPWGHNTGELFFGEGSRLTVL.